This T cell receptor (beta chain) emerged from a study of blood T cell repertoires in COVID-19. In the study overall: Some COVID-19 samples were acute and others convalescent; all came from the United States, Italy and Spain.

Trimming stripped 2 bases from V and 3 bases from J, with 7 bases between. The CDR3 has 13 amino acids. Profiled with immunoSEQ multiplex PCR; TCRdb holds only in-frame clones, not every one. The sample lists around 130,000 clones, roughly 82% occurring once. The source is a human donor in a cohort sampled during active COVID-19. The sequenced sample consisted of peripheral blood. The V call is TRBV12-3 or TRBV12-4, the J call TRBJ1-2, with TRBD1 as a possible D gene (5 bases). The CDR3 sequence is CASSLSGDYGYTF. The CDR3 nucleotides read TGTGCCAGCAGTTTATCGGGGGACTATGGCTACACCTTC.